This TCR beta chain was observed in a study of blood T cell repertoires in COVID-19 (dated by TCRdb to the early 2020s). Regarding the complete study: Collaborator samples came from the United States, Italy and Spain and covered acute and convalescent phases of COVID-19. A de-identified subject ID, COVID-19 status, age in years and sex were almost always included in the sample metadata. A freely available public database, intended as a resource for researchers studying the immune response to SARS-CoV-2, is where the repertoires were released. Deeply sampled blood TCRbeta repertoires from subjects exposed to, actively infected with, or recovered from COVID-19 were included in the dataset. Where HLA class I and class II types were available, the types were taken from metadata supplied by the sample provider, not from assay-based typing. The samples were drawn from the first 160 participants of the ongoing ImmuneRACE study and from 1,254 subjects provided by 6 global collaborators. The material from the prospective study consisted of cDNA or gDNA derived from T cells, B-cell-depleted T cells, or PBMCs. Results the study describes overall, beyond this receptor: How much clinical and demographic metadata was included differed by source and by participant, and the metadata was provided uncurated.

TCRbeta CDR3 regions were amplified from genomic DNA by means of the immunoSEQ Assay, a bias-controlled multiplex PCR. The authors' analysis ran thus. The number of nucleated cells in each sample was estimated from the amplification of reference gene primers within the assay. To quantify the absolute abundance of each unique TCRbeta CDR3 rearrangement, sequence reads were collapsed and filtered. For each sample, productive Simpson clonality was calculated as the square root of Simpson's diversity index across productive rearrangements. In its TCRdb copy, this immuneACCESS table keeps in-frame sequences only and misses some clones. Where compared with another copy, unresolved V genes explain less than half of these, and the others have no known cause. V, J and clone size reflect that table, while D and trimming were determined from the DNA. This sample has some 200,000 clones in its table, and about 91% of those were observed once. Jointly, the top ten make up about 5% of the sample.

V and J are truncated by 5 bases and 0 bases respectively, leaving an intervening sequence of 11 bases. The CDR3 contains 15 residues, cysteine and phenylalanine counted. Just the 45-base CDR3 DNA is kept, in frame starting at base 1. CDR1 and CDR2 are drawn from the germline V gene: SGHAT, FQNNGV. This clone was picked up one time. The target of this receptor is not known. The input lacks base qualities; no much larger clone sits a single base away. Each collaborating institution followed its own protocols to collect whole blood in K2EDTA tubes. For TCRbeta analysis, collaborators shipped samples as frozen whole blood, isolated PBMCs, or DNA extracted from either of those sample types.

The source material was peripheral blood. This clonotype was sampled from a woman between 35 and 50 years old with acute or convalescent COVID-19. The sequence joins TRBV11-2 to TRBJ2-1, with TRBD1 as a weak D call on 5 bases. CDR3 sequence: CASSIQVSSYNEQFF. The sequenced DNA: TGTGCCAGCAGCATACAGGTAAGCTCCTACAATGAGCAGTTCTTC.